Listed here are 10 T cell receptor beta chains from one sample, sequenced in a study of blood T cell repertoires in COVID-19. Data came from immunoSEQ multiplex PCR; TCRdb stores just in-frame clones and leaves some out. The table includes a few hundred thousand clones, 85% to 90% detected once. The sequencing sample was made of peripheral blood. These receptors originate from a man aged 50-60 years with acute or convalescent COVID-19.

V usage is TRBV6-2 or TRBV6-3 and J usage is TRBJ1-6; D unclear. CDR1 and CDR2 (germline): MNHEY, SVGEGT. This CDR3 is built from 15 residues. V was trimmed by 2 bases and J by 3 bases, leaving 8 bases between them. The CDR3 DNA sequence: TGTGCCAGCAGTTACCTTACTTTCTATAATTCACCCCTCCACTTT. Amino acid sequence: CASSYLTFYNSPLHF.

This clone showed up just once. The rearrangement uses TRBV7-2 and TRBJ1-2, with D perhaps matching TRBD1 (5 bases). From germline, CDR1 is SGHTA and CDR2 FQGNSA. The CDR3 runs 15 residues. V was clipped by 1 base and J by 2 bases, with 11 bases between them. The CDR3 DNA sequence: TGTGCCAGCAGCTTAGGGCAGGGCCGGAACTATGGCTACACCTTC. As protein: CASSLGQGRNYGYTF.

The V gene is TRBV19, the J gene TRBJ1-3, with TRBD1 identical over 10 bases. The CDR3 length is 16 residues. After removal of 5 bases from V and 3 bases from J, the junction contained 7 bases not matched to a gene. CDR1 is LNHDA and CDR2 is SQIVND in the germline V gene (reference sequence). The CDR3 DNA reads as TGTGCCAGTAGTGCTTCCGGGACAGGGGTTGGAAACACCATATATTTT. Translation gives CASSASGTGVGNTIYF.

The CDR3 bases are TGTGCCAGCAGTGCTACAGGGGGCAATCCCCATGGCTACACCTTC. Translated, it gives CASSATGGNPHGYTF. This chain connects TRBV6-4 to TRBJ1-2; 9 nucleotides match TRBD1. Looked up from germline, CDR1 is MRHNA and CDR2 is SNTAGT. With 4 bases clipped from V and 6 bases from J, the junction kept 9 bases outside the gene matches. The CDR3 has 15 amino acids.

The rearrangement joins TRBV7-2 to TRBJ1-2; a weak D match, TRBD1 (5 bases). Trimming pared 2 bases from V and 3 bases from J, leaving 10 bases between. This CDR3 contains 14 residues. From germline, CDR1 is SGHTA and CDR2 FQGNSA. The CDR3: CASSLNAGHYGYTF. CDR3 DNA sequence: TGTGCCAGCAGCTTAAATGCAGGGCACTATGGCTACACCTTC.

V usage is TRBV7-8 and J usage is TRBJ2-7; 8 nucleotides agree with TRBD2. Per germline, CDR1 SGHVS and CDR2 FQNEAQ. The CDR3 sequence is 14 residues long. With 5 bases clipped from V and 2 bases from J, the junction kept 5 bases outside the gene matches. The CDR3 here is CASSGRGATYEQYF. CDR3 DNA: TGTGCCAGCAGCGGGCGGGGGGCCACCTACGAGCAGTACTTC.

The chain is built from TRBV7-2 and TRBJ2-7; perhaps TRBD2 as D (5 bases). V lost 4 bases, J lost 3 bases, and 19 bases lay in between. CDR1 SGHTA and CDR2 FQGNSA come from the germline V gene. This CDR3 comprises 16 residues. CDR3 sequence reads: CASSSQVVDGNYEQYF. CDR3 nucleotides: TGTGCCAGCAGCTCCCAGGTGGTGGACGGGAACTACGAGCAGTACTTC. Variable domain in full (rest from reference TRBV7-2 and TRBJ2-7): GAGVSQSPSNKVTEKGKDVELRCDPISGHTALYWYRQSLGQGLEFLIYFQGNSAPDKSGLPSDRFSAERTGGSVSTLTIQRTQQEDSAVYLCASSSQVVDGNYEQYFGPGTRLTVT.

This chain connects TRBV19 to TRBJ2-7; D not certain. V was trimmed by 4 bases and J by 5 bases, leaving 12 bases between them. CDR1 and CDR2 (germline): LNHDA, SQIVND (reference sequence). This CDR3 is 13 amino acids long. The CDR3 nucleotides are TGTGCCAGTAGTACCTCACTGATGGACGAGCAGTACTTC. It specifies CASSTSLMDEQYF.

This clone was seen more than once but under ten times. The chain is built from TRBV9 and TRBJ1-2; D uncertain. The germline gives CDR1 SGDLS, CDR2 YYNGEE. V lost 2 bases, J lost 8 bases, and 10 bases lay in between. The CDR3 covers 12 residues. The CDR3 loop is CASSVLPTGYTF. For the CDR3, the DNA is TGTGCCAGCAGCGTCTTACCCACAGGCTACACCTTC.

The J gene is TRBJ1-3, the V gene TRBV5-6; D might be TRBD1 (6 bases). V dropped 0 bases and J dropped 1 base, with 11 bases sitting between them. CDR1 and CDR2 (germline): SGHDT, YYEEEE. This CDR3 contains 16 residues. Here the CDR3 DNA reads TGTGCCAGCAGCTTGGAATTGAGGGGGTCTGGAAACACCATATATTTT. Protein sequence: CASSLELRGSGNTIYF. Drawing the rest from reference TRBV5-6 and TRBJ1-3, the complete variable domain is DAGVTQSPTHLIKTRGQQVTLRCSPKSGHDTVSWYQQALGQGPQFIFQYYEEEERQRGNFPDRFSGHQFPNYSSELNVNALLLGDSALYLCASSLELRGSGNTIYFGEGSWLTVV.